This is a list of T cell receptor beta chains from one sample in a study of T cell responses to AZD1222 COVID-19 vaccine. Only in-frame clones appear in the TCRdb table, and some are missing; sequencing was by immunoSEQ multiplex PCR. This table has about 130,000 clones, approximately 90% appearing once. The material was peripheral blood, obtained on day 0 of AZD1222 vaccination. The receptors stem from an adult in good health. Each CDR3 is given with its conserved first and last residue. Each record gives: V gene, J gene, clone size, D gene, CDR3 DNA, CDR3 protein. The D gene is left open where the match is weak. Rows may omit the clone size; those that give it use once, few, many or a size class.

V: TRBV29-1
J: TRBJ1-2
size: NA
D: NA
DNA: TGCAGCGTTGAAGACAAGGGGCAGTTCTATGGCTACACCTTC
CDR3: CSVEDKGQFYGYTF

V: TRBV7-2
J: TRBJ2-3
size: NA
D: NA
DNA: TGTGCCAGCTCCGGGACGGCGGCGGCAGATACGCAGTATTTT
CDR3: CASSGTAAADTQYF

V: TRBV3-1/TRBV3-2
J: TRBJ1-1
size: NA
D: NA
DNA: TGTGCCAGCAGGGGACCGCGTGAAGCTTTCTTT
CDR3: CASRGPREAFF

V: TRBV5-6
J: TRBJ1-6
size: NA
D: NA
DNA: TGTGCCAGCAGCTTTGGAGGGCTGCGGGCCTACTATAATTCACCCCTCCACTTT
CDR3: CASSFGGLRAYYNSPLHF

V: TRBV5-1
J: TRBJ2-7
size: NA
D: NA
DNA: TGCGCCAGCAGCTTGGAATCGGTCGGGGACGAGCAGTACTTC
CDR3: CASSLESVGDEQYF

V: TRBV30
J: TRBJ1-2
size: NA
D: NA
DNA: TGTGCCTGGAGACCCGCAGGGACGAGCGGCTACACCTTC
CDR3: CAWRPAGTSGYTF

V: TRBV7-7
J: TRBJ2-3
size: NA
D: NA
DNA: TGTGCTAGCAGCTTGGGGCCCACAGATACGCAGTATTTT
CDR3: CASSLGPTDTQYF

V: TRBV2
J: TRBJ2-1
size: NA
D: NA
DNA: TGTGCCAGCAGTCTTGAAACAGGAGGCAATGAGCAGTTCTTC
CDR3: CASSLETGGNEQFF

V: TRBV2
J: TRBJ2-5
size: once
D: TRBD2
DNA: TGTGCCAGCAGCGGAGGACTAGCGGGGGAAGAGACCCAGTACTTC
CDR3: CASSGGLAGEETQYF

V: TRBV15
J: TRBJ1-2
size: once
D: NA
DNA: TGTGCCACCAGCAGAGATCAGGGTTGGTACTATGGCTACACCTTC
CDR3: CATSRDQGWYYGYTF

V: TRBV28
J: TRBJ1-2
size: NA
D: NA
DNA: TGTGCCAGCAGTTTGCGGCAGGGGCATGGCTACACCTTC
CDR3: CASSLRQGHGYTF

V: TRBV6-2/TRBV6-3
J: TRBJ1-1
size: NA
D: TRBD1
DNA: TGTGCCAGCAGTTACTCCCGGACAGGGCCTGAAGCTTTCTTT
CDR3: CASSYSRTGPEAFF